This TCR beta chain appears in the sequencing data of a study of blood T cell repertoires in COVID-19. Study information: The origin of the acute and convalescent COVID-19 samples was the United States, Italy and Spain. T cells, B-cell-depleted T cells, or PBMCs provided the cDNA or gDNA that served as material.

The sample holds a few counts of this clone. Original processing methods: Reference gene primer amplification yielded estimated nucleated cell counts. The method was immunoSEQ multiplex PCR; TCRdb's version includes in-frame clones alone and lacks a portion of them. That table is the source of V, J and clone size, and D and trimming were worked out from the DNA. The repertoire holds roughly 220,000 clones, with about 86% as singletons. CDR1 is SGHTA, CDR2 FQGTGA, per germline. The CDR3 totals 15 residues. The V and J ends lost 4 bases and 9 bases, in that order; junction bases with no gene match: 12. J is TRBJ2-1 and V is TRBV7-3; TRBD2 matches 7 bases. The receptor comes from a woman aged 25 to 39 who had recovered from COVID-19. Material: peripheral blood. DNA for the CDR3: TGTGCCAGCAGCTCCCGATCAGCGGGATCGGGTGAGCAGTTCTTC. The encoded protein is CASSSRSAGSGEQFF.